One and the same sample provided the 27 T cell receptor beta chains below, sequenced in a study of blood T cell repertoires in COVID-19. Here immunoSEQ multiplex PCR was the method, and the copy in TCRdb shows in-frame clones only, minus some. There are 200,000 to 300,000 clones in the sample; approximately 84% occur only once, and 2.5% to 3.5% lies in the top ten. The material sequenced was PBMCs or T cells enriched from blood (not recorded which). All receptors derive from a woman between 40 and 55 years old with acute COVID-19.

The chain combines TRBV10-3 with TRBJ1-2; possibly TRBD1 for D (6 bases). The germline V and J ends were trimmed by 8 bases and 0 bases, with 10 bases remaining between them. The germline V gene encodes CDR1 ENHRY and CDR2 SYGVKD. The CDR3 runs 13 residues. The CDR3 here is CAIGTIANYGYTF. The CDR3 DNA reads TGTGCCATCGGGACAATAGCTAACTATGGCTACACCTTC.

The chain employs TRBV5-1 and TRBJ2-1; maybe TRBD2 (6 bases). CDR1 is SGHRS, CDR2 YFSETQ, per germline. V shed 5 bases and J shed 6 bases, with 15 bases lying between them. This CDR3 comprises 14 residues. Here the CDR3 reads CASSFGMGGNEQFF. Written as DNA, the CDR3 is TGCGCCAGCAGTTTTGGGATGGGGGGCAATGAGCAGTTCTTC.

The chain couples TRBV19 to TRBJ2-5; 9 bases agree with TRBD2. Per germline, CDR1 LNHDA and CDR2 SQIVND (reference sequence). With 3 bases clipped from V and 6 bases from J, the junction kept 8 bases outside the gene matches. The CDR3 totals 15 residues. The CDR3 region is CASSIISGSQQTQYF. Written as DNA, the CDR3 is TGTGCCAGTAGTATTATTAGCGGGAGTCAACAGACCCAGTACTTC.

The rearrangement uses TRBV18 and TRBJ2-7; D might be TRBD1 (6 bases). V was trimmed by 5 bases and J by 1 base, leaving 18 bases between them. The CDR3 runs 16 residues. The germline V gene encodes CDR1 KGHSH and CDR2 LQKENI. The CDR3 DNA reads as TGTGCCAGCTCAGGGACGCGGACAGCCAAATCCTACGAGCAGTACTTC. This sequence encodes CASSGTRTAKSYEQYF.

The chain couples TRBV24-1 to TRBJ2-1; D gene uncertain. Trimming shortened V by 0 bases and J by 4 bases, and 6 bases separated the two germline ends. CDR3 length: 14 amino acids. The germline V gene has CDR1 KGHDR and CDR2 SFDVKD. DNA of the CDR3: TGTGCCACCAGTGATTTGGCTAGTTACAATGAGCAGTTCTTC. This translates into CATSDLASYNEQFF.

The V gene is TRBV5-1, the J gene TRBJ1-1; 10 bases are a match to TRBD1. The CDR3 has 16 amino acids. The V segment lost 0 bases and the J segment 5 bases; nucleotides outside the gene matches: 7. Germline V gene sequence: CDR1 SGHRS, CDR2 YFSETQ. Here the CDR3 DNA reads TGCGCCAGCAGCTTGGACGACAGGGGGCGCGGGACTGAAGCTTTCTTT. Translating it yields CASSLDDRGRGTEAFF.

This clone appeared once. V usage is TRBV4-2 and J usage is TRBJ2-7; a possible D gene is TRBD1 (6 bases). This CDR3 comprises 14 residues. Germline CDR1 is LGHNA and CDR2 is YNFKEQ. V gave up 0 bases and J gave up 3 bases, with 9 bases separating them. The CDR3 is CASSQEDSDYEQYF. The CDR3 DNA reads TGTGCCAGCAGCCAAGAGGACAGCGACTACGAGCAGTACTTC.

In this sample, this clone turned up once. The V gene is TRBV2, the J gene TRBJ2-3; 11 nucleotides match TRBD2. Germline lookup yields CDR1 SNHLY and CDR2 FYNNEI. The CDR3 extends over 14 amino acids. With V trimmed by 7 bases and J by 1 base, 1 base remained unmatched. The CDR3 DNA sequence: TGTGCCAGCAAGACTAGCGGGGGCACAGATACGCAGTATTTT. Translating it yields CASKTSGGTDTQYF.

The V call is TRBV19, the J call TRBJ2-3; D remains ambiguous. V was trimmed by 4 bases and J by 4 bases, leaving 12 bases between them. CDR1 and CDR2 from the germline V gene are LNHDA and SQIVND (reference sequence). This CDR3 region has 14 residues. The DNA of the CDR3 is TGTGCCAGTAGTAGAAGGAGTATCGCAGATACGCAGTATTTT. Translated: CASSRRSIADTQYF.

The chain couples TRBV3-1 (or the pseudogene TRBV3-2) to TRBJ2-7; 8 bases are a match to TRBD2. Germline assignment: CDR1 LGHDT and CDR2 YNNKEL (reference sequence). The trim removed 4 bases at V and 0 bases at J, leaving 11 bases unmatched. The CDR3 runs to 17 residues. The DNA of the CDR3 is TGTGCCAGCAGCCGCCGGCCGGCTAGCGGGTTCTCCTACGAGCAGTACTTC. This sequence encodes CASSRRPASGFSYEQYF.

A few counts support this clone. Other DNA sequences in this sample translate to the same CDR3. This chain joins TRBV7-3 and TRBJ2-3, with 8 bases fitting TRBD2. V dropped 2 bases and J dropped 0; count of bases not matched to a gene: 1. Germline lookup yields CDR1 SGHTA and CDR2 FQGTGA. This CDR3 spans 15 amino acids. The CDR3 sequence: CASSLAGGSTDTQYF. As DNA, the CDR3 is TGTGCCAGCAGCTTAGCGGGAGGAAGCACAGATACGCAGTATTTT.

The chain combines TRBV14 with TRBJ2-1, with D tentatively TRBD2 (6 bases). This CDR3 has 15 amino acids. Trimming took off 3 bases at V and 0 bases at J, with 9 bases between the two ends. The germline V gene encodes CDR1 SGHDN and CDR2 FVKESK. The DNA for the CDR3 is TGTGCCAGCAGCCAGGGGGGACTCTCCTACAATGAGCAGTTCTTC. This encodes CASSQGGLSYNEQFF.

V gene TRBV27 combines with J gene TRBJ1-2; D remains unclear. Germline CDR1 MNHEY, CDR2 SMNVEV (reference sequence). Trimming left V 0 bases short and J 0 bases short, with 8 bases between. There are 15 residues in the CDR3. CDR3 sequence (DNA): TGTGCCAGCAGTTTATCCCGGAGTGCTAACTATGGCTACACCTTC. Translation: CASSLSRSANYGYTF.

In its sample, this clone was seen a few times. The chain couples TRBV25-1 to TRBJ2-2; 10 positions agree with TRBD2. The CDR3 has 16 amino acids. V lost 5 bases to trimming and J lost 0 bases; unmatched junction nucleotides: 3. The germline V gene has CDR1 MGHDK and CDR2 SYGVNS. The CDR3 bases are TGTGCCAGCAGTCGGACTAGCGGCCCGAACACCGGGGAGCTGTTTTTT. This encodes CASSRTSGPNTGELFF.

V gene TRBV7-3 combines with J gene TRBJ2-5; 7 bases map to TRBD2. Germline CDR1 SGHTA, CDR2 FQGTGA. The V gene end was trimmed by 4 bases and the J gene end by 14 bases; junction bases not matched to a gene: 4. CDR3 size: 10 residues. For the CDR3, the DNA is TGTGCCAGCAGCTCCTCGACTAGCTACTTC. It encodes CASSSSTSYF.

This chain connects TRBV9 to TRBJ2-7, with 8 bases aligning to TRBD1. Per germline, CDR1 SGDLS and CDR2 YYNGEE. The ends lost 3 bases at V and 2 bases at J; junction bases unmatched: 10. This CDR3 has 16 amino acids. CDR3 region: CASSARQGSFPYEQYF. The CDR3 DNA sequence: TGTGCCAGCAGCGCGAGACAGGGGTCTTTTCCCTACGAGCAGTACTTC.

This clone has just one count. The V gene is TRBV21-1, the J gene TRBJ2-7; TRBD2 reflects the table's D call only, with no check against the DNA. TRBV21-1 is designated a pseudogene. The CDR3 is 14 residues long. CDR3 DNA: TGTGCCAGCAGCGTTAGCGGGGTCTCCTACGAGCAGTACTTC. This sequence encodes CASSVSGVSYEQYF.

V is TRBV29-1 and J is TRBJ1-1, with TRBD1 matching over 8 bases. V trimming: 2 bases; J trimming: 6 bases; junction bases outside the gene matches: 5. The CDR3 has 13 amino acids. Germline V gene data show CDR1 as SQVTM and CDR2 as ANQGSEA. The CDR3 sequence: CSVEIGQGSEAFF. The CDR3, as DNA: TGCAGCGTTGAAATCGGACAGGGCTCTGAAGCTTTCTTT.

The V gene is TRBV30, the J gene TRBJ1-3; possible D gene TRBD1, 6 bases. The CDR3 loop spans 11 amino acids. The germline CDR1 and CDR2 sequences are GTSNPN and SVGIG (reference sequence). V was pared by 0 bases and J by 13 bases, with 10 bases between. The CDR3 is CAWSVGTRIYF. CDR3 coding DNA: TGTGCCTGGAGTGTGGGGACAAGAATATATTTT. The full variable domain, its missing parts supplied by reference TRBV30 and TRBJ1-3, is SQTIHQWPATLVQPVGSPLSLECTVEGTSNPNLYWYRQAAGRGLQLLFYSVGIGQISSEVPQNLSASRPQDRQFILSSKKLLLSDSGFYLCAWSVGTRIYFGEGSWLTVV.

This chain links TRBV7-9 with TRBJ2-7; 7 positions agree with TRBD1. Germline loops: CDR1 SEHNR, CDR2 FQNEAQ (reference sequence). CDR3 size: 14 residues. V shed 1 base and J 1 base; nucleotides not matched to a gene: 1. The CDR3 nucleotides read TGTGCCAGCAGCTTAGGGGACAGATCCTACGAGCAGTACTTC. It encodes CASSLGDRSYEQYF.

This clone has a single count. V gene TRBV7-9 combines with J gene TRBJ1-2; maybe TRBD1 (6 bases). Trimming stripped 5 bases from V and 4 bases from J, with 14 bases between. Germline assignment: CDR1 SEHNR and CDR2 FQNEAQ (reference sequence). The CDR3 loop spans 14 amino acids. This CDR3 is CASSPGASFYGYTF. The DNA for the CDR3 is TGTGCCAGCAGCCCAGGGGCTAGTTTCTATGGCTACACCTTC. The variable domain in full, completed from reference TRBV7-9 and TRBJ1-2, reads DTGVSQNPRHKITKRGQNVTFRCDPISEHNRLYWYRQTLGQGPEFLTYFQNEAQLEKSRLLSDRFSAERPKGSFSTLEIQRTEQGDSAMYLCASSPGASFYGYTFGSGTRLTVV.

The count of this clone is one. The chain couples TRBV2 to TRBJ2-3, with 10 bases fitting TRBD2. Germline trimming cut 5 bases from V and 6 bases from J; bases unmatched to any gene: 8. The CDR3 is 15 residues long. The germline V gene encodes CDR1 SNHLY and CDR2 FYNNEI. CDR3 loop: CASSRELAGLDTQYF. The CDR3, as DNA: TGTGCCAGCAGTCGAGAACTAGCGGGACTTGATACGCAGTATTTT.

V gene TRBV2 combines with J gene TRBJ2-7; 14 nucleotides match TRBD2. Germline CDR1 and CDR2: SNHLY and FYNNEI. After removal of 7 bases from V and 6 bases from J, the junction contained 8 bases not matched to a gene. The CDR3 is 15 residues long. CDR3 DNA sequence: TGTGCCAGCAAACCAGGACTAGCGGGAGGCTCCGAGCAGTACTTC. Translating it yields CASKPGLAGGSEQYF.

This clone was seen more than once but under ten times. The rearrangement uses TRBV19 and TRBJ1-4, with 10 bases aligning to TRBD1. The CDR3 is 15 amino acids. Trimming cost V 5 bases and J 3 bases; bases outside gene matches: 3. From germline, CDR1 is LNHDA and CDR2 SQIVND (reference sequence). The CDR3 nucleotides read TGTGCCAGTAGTTGGGACAGGGGAGCTAATGAAAAACTGTTTTTT. Translated, it gives CASSWDRGANEKLFF.

The V gene is TRBV5-1, the J gene TRBJ2-1, with D uncertain. CDR3 size: 14 residues. V dropped 4 bases and J dropped 6 bases, with 14 bases sitting between them. Per the germline V gene, CDR1 is SGHRS and CDR2 is YFSETQ. The DNA of the CDR3 is TGCGCCAGCAGCCCGCACTTAGATCCCAATGAGCAGTTCTTC. Amino acids: CASSPHLDPNEQFF.

The chain carries TRBV5-1 and TRBJ1-6, with 8 bases fitting TRBD1. V trimming: 0 bases; J trimming: 8 bases; junction bases outside the gene matches: 4. The CDR3 has 15 residues. Germline-derived CDR1 and CDR2 are SGHRS and YFSETQ. The CDR3 region is CASSLASQGDSPLHF. The CDR3 DNA sequence: TGCGCCAGCAGCTTGGCCTCACAGGGGGATTCACCCCTCCACTTT.

The rearrangement links TRBV15 to TRBJ2-5; D is unclear. Trimming took 1 base from V and 0 from J, leaving 6 bases between them. Per the germline V gene, CDR1 is LNHNV and CDR2 is YYDKDF (reference sequence). CDR3 length: 14 amino acids. Here the CDR3 reads CATSRGEYQETQYF. The CDR3 DNA follows: TGTGCCACCAGCAGAGGCGAGTACCAAGAGACCCAGTACTTC.